Listed here are 31 T cell receptor beta chains from one sample, sequenced in a study of OX40 agonist ivuxolimab in advanced cancers. The repertoire was sequenced with immunoSEQ multiplex PCR; TCRdb's copy has only in-frame clones and lacks some. The sample includes 60,000 to 75,000 clones, 91% seen only once; the top ten take 14% to 15%. The sample here was CD4+ or CD8+ T cells sorted from blood, taken in a trial of the OX40 agonist ivuxolimab. The origin of the receptors is an adult with an advanced solid tumor such as melanoma, head and neck, liver or kidney cancer.

The gene calls are TRBV7-9 and TRBJ2-5; the match to TRBD2 covers 11 bases. V dropped 1 base and J dropped 2; count of bases not matched to a gene: 3. The CDR3 has 16 residues. Germline CDR1 is SEHNR and CDR2 is FQNEAQ (reference sequence). This chain's CDR3 is CASSLGLAGRQETQYF. In DNA form, the CDR3 reads TGTGCCAGCAGCTTAGGACTAGCGGGACGTCAAGAGACCCAGTACTTC.

CDR3 nucleotides: TGTGCCAGTAGGCCCCCCGGGACGGAGGATTACGAGCAGTACTTC. Residues: CASRPPGTEDYEQYF. The chain couples TRBV19 to TRBJ2-7; D is tentatively TRBD1 or TRBD2 (5 bases each). Trimming removed 6 bases from V and 4 bases from J, with 19 bases in between. Germline loops: CDR1 LNHDA, CDR2 SQIVND (reference sequence). This CDR3 comprises 15 residues.

The chain carries TRBV11-2 and TRBJ1-2, with 9 bases fitting TRBD1. CDR1 SGHAT and CDR2 FQNNGV come from the germline V gene. Unmatched junction bases numbered 11, after V lost 1 base and J lost 5 bases. The length of the CDR3 is 17 residues. CDR3 coding DNA: TGTGCCAGCAGCTTAGGGGACAGGGTAGGGACGGATTATGGCTACACCTTC. It specifies CASSLGDRVGTDYGYTF.

V usage is TRBV7-2 and J usage is TRBJ2-2, with D possibly matching TRBD2 (5 bases). Between the trimmed V and J ends, which lost 1 base and 3 bases, there was a span of 12 bases. Germline CDR1 is SGHTA and CDR2 is FQGNSA. The CDR3 is 16 residues long. The CDR3 spells CASSLVRVQYTGELFF. CDR3 nucleotide sequence: TGTGCCAGCAGCTTAGTGAGGGTACAGTACACCGGGGAGCTGTTTTTT. Looking up the rest from reference TRBV7-2 and TRBJ2-2 gives the full variable domain: GAGVSQSPSNKVTEKGKDVELRCDPISGHTALYWYRQSLGQGLEFLIYFQGNSAPDKSGLPSDRFSAERTGGSVSTLTIQRTQQEDSAVYLCASSLVRVQYTGELFFGEGSRLTVL.

The rearrangement joins TRBV19 to TRBJ1-1; 7 bases are shared with TRBD1. Germline V gives CDR1 LNHDA, CDR2 SQIVND (reference sequence). The CDR3 spans 13 residues. V lost 8 bases, J lost 1 base, and 4 bases stayed unmatched. CDR3 DNA: TGTGCCAGTCTGGACAGGACGAACACTGAAGCTTTCTTT. Protein product: CASLDRTNTEAFF.

The chain couples TRBV7-9 to TRBJ2-7, with unresolved D. The CDR3 is 13 residues long. Deletions cut 5 bases from V and 1 base from J, with 9 bases between. CDR1 and CDR2 from the germline V gene are SEHNR and FQNEAQ (reference sequence). CDR3 in amino acids: CASSPRRSYEQYF. The CDR3 region has the DNA TGTGCCAGCAGCCCCCGCAGATCCTACGAGCAGTACTTC.

The chain carries TRBV20-1 and TRBJ2-1, with D perhaps TRBD1 (5 bases). V was shortened by 5 bases and J by 7 bases, with 9 bases between the two germline ends. The V gene's germline CDR1 is DFQATT and CDR2 SNEGSKA (reference sequence). This CDR3 contains 11 residues. The CDR3 loop reads CSAHDSNEQFF. The DNA of the CDR3 is TGCAGTGCTCACGACAGTAATGAGCAGTTCTTC.

V and J are TRBV11-2 and TRBJ2-6; no firm D call. Per the germline V gene, CDR1 is SGHAT and CDR2 is FQNNGV. V gave up 0 bases and J gave up 2 bases, with 20 bases separating them. This CDR3 is 20 amino acids long. CDR3 sequence: CASSLDERLATSPGANVLTF. CDR3 DNA sequence: TGTGCCAGCAGCTTAGATGAGCGACTGGCTACCTCCCCTGGGGCCAACGTCCTGACTTTC.

The J gene is TRBJ1-5, the V gene TRBV5-5; a possible D gene is TRBD1 (5 bases). The CDR3 runs to 16 residues. Trimming shortened V by 4 bases and J by 0 bases, and 14 bases separated the two germline ends. Germline lookup yields CDR1 SGHKS and CDR2 YYEKEE (reference sequence). CDR3 region: CASSLHDRNSNQPQHF. The CDR3, as DNA: TGTGCCAGCAGCCTACATGACAGAAATAGCAATCAGCCCCAGCATTTT. Based on the CDR3 plus reference TRBV5-5 and TRBJ1-5, the full variable domain is DAGVTQSPTHLIKTRGQQVTLRCSPISGHKSVSWYQQVLGQGPQFIFQYYEKEERGRGNFPDRFSARQFPNYSSELNVNALLLGDSALYLCASSLHDRNSNQPQHFGDGTRLSIL.

CDR3 sequence: CASSIGASALYEQYF. The CDR3 DNA follows: TGTGCCAGTAGTATAGGGGCTAGCGCGCTCTACGAGCAGTACTTC. The chain carries TRBV19 and TRBJ2-7; TRBD2 is a possible D gene (6 bases). Germline loops: CDR1 LNHDA, CDR2 SQIVND (reference sequence). The CDR3 contains 15 residues. V was trimmed by 1 base and J by 3 bases, leaving 13 bases between them.

This clone was observed a single time. The DNA for the CDR3 is TGTGCCAGCAGCACGGGACAGACCTACGAGCAGTACTTC. Protein: CASSTGQTYEQYF. This sequence joins TRBV7-9 and TRBJ2-7, with 7 bases fitting TRBD1. The CDR3 totals 13 residues. Germline values: CDR1 SEHNR, CDR2 FQNEAQ (reference sequence). Trimming at V came to 5 bases and at J to 2 bases, leaving 3 bases not matched to a gene. Complete variable domain (other parts from reference TRBV7-9 and TRBJ2-7): DTGVSQNPRHKITKRGQNVTFRCDPISEHNRLYWYRQTLGQGPEFLTYFQNEAQLEKSRLLSDRFSAERPKGSFSTLEIQRTEQGDSAMYLCASSTGQTYEQYFGPGTRLTVT.

The V gene is TRBV6-6, the J gene TRBJ1-1, with D tentatively TRBD1 (6 bases). The germline CDR1 and CDR2 sequences are MNHNY and SVGAGI (reference sequence). The ends were cut back, 2 bases at V and 5 bases at J, with 9 bases in the middle. The CDR3 is 13 residues long. CDR3: CASSYGGRTEAFF. For the CDR3, the DNA is TGTGCCAGCAGTTACGGGGGGCGGACTGAAGCTTTCTTT.

The CDR3 nucleotides are TGTGCCAGCAGCTCACGACTAGCGGGTCTTGACTATAGCACAGATACGCAGTATTTT. This gives the protein CASSSRLAGLDYSTDTQYF. J is TRBJ2-3 and V is TRBV7-8; 10 bases fit TRBD2. V lost 4 bases and J lost 0; bases outside the gene matches: 13. The V gene's germline CDR1 is SGHVS and CDR2 FQNEAQ. This CDR3 region has 19 residues.

V gene TRBV2 combines with J gene TRBJ2-7; 8 nucleotides align to TRBD1. CDR1 and CDR2 (germline): SNHLY, FYNNEI. The CDR3 has 12 amino acids. V trimming: 7 bases; J trimming: 5 bases; junction bases outside the gene matches: 4. CDR3 DNA: TGTGCCAGCACGGACAGGGACGACGAGCAGTACTTC. Translated: CASTDRDDEQYF.

The chain recombines TRBV6-6 with TRBJ2-7; D is ambiguous. The germline gives CDR1 MNHNY, CDR2 SVGAGI (reference sequence). V was pared by 5 bases and J by 2 bases, with 10 bases between. The CDR3 runs to 13 residues. CDR3: CASSPGWAYEQYF. DNA for the CDR3: TGTGCCAGCAGTCCGGGCTGGGCCTACGAGCAGTACTTC.

The CDR3 sequence: CASSFTSRTPYEQYF. DNA of the CDR3: TGTGCCAGCAGTTTCACTAGCAGAACCCCCTACGAGCAGTACTTC. The chain has TRBV28 and TRBJ2-7; possibly TRBD2 for D (6 bases). Trimming removed 3 bases at V and 2 bases at J, with 14 bases between. The CDR3 is 15 amino acids. Germline-derived CDR1 and CDR2 are MDHEN and SYDVKM. The complete variable domain, with remaining parts taken from reference TRBV28 and TRBJ2-7, reads DVKVTQSSRYLVKRTGEKVFLECVQDMDHENMFWYRQDPGLGLRLIYFSYDVKMKEKGDIPEGYSVSREKKERFSLILESASTNQTSMYLCASSFTSRTPYEQYFGPGTRLTVT.

The gene calls are TRBV27 and TRBJ2-1; D is perhaps TRBD2 (6 bases). This CDR3 is built from 14 residues. Trimming shortened V by 5 bases and J by 2 bases, and 10 bases separated the two germline ends. Germline CDR1 and CDR2: MNHEY and SMNVEV (reference sequence). CDR3 residues: CASSPGRPYNEQFF. CDR3 coding DNA: TGTGCCAGCAGTCCAGGGAGGCCCTACAATGAGCAGTTCTTC.

The V gene is TRBV13, the J gene TRBJ2-7; D unresolved. This CDR3 has 13 residues. Trimming took off 2 bases at V and 7 bases at J, with 12 bases between the two ends. CDR1 is PRHDT, CDR2 FYEKMQ, per germline (reference sequence). The CDR3 region is CASSLYGFREQYF. CDR3 nucleotides: TGTGCCAGCAGCTTATATGGCTTTCGAGAGCAGTACTTC.

J is TRBJ1-5 and V is TRBV19; 8 bases are a match to TRBD1. The CDR3 contains 15 residues. Germline assignment: CDR1 LNHDA and CDR2 SQIVND (reference sequence). Trimming took 3 bases from V and 7 from J; bases not matched to a gene: 8. The CDR3 region is CASSIGSGGGQPQHF. CDR3 sequence (DNA): TGTGCCAGTAGTATTGGGTCAGGGGGCGGCCAGCCCCAGCATTTT.

V and J are TRBV5-6 and TRBJ2-7; D is uncertain. CDR3 size: 15 residues. CDR1 is SGHDT and CDR2 is YYEEEE in the germline V gene. Trimming stripped 1 base from V and 2 bases from J, with 13 bases between. CDR3 sequence: CASSLKAYLTYEQYF. The CDR3 nucleotides are TGTGCCAGCAGCTTGAAGGCCTATCTCACCTACGAGCAGTACTTC.

The rearrangement uses TRBV7-9 and TRBJ1-1, with TRBD1 matching 11 bases. Germline lookup yields CDR1 SEHNR and CDR2 FQNEAQ (reference sequence). This CDR3 region has 14 residues. V lost 5 bases and J lost 5; bases outside the gene matches: 4. In DNA form, the CDR3 reads TGTGCCAGCAGCACGGGGACAGGGGGAACTGAAGCTTTCTTT. The encoded protein is CASSTGTGGTEAFF.

The chain recombines TRBV11-2 with TRBJ2-7; TRBD1 aligns across 7 bases. In germline, CDR1 is SGHAT, CDR2 FQNNGV. The junction had 8 bases not matched to a gene; V was cut back by 1 base and J by 2 bases. The CDR3 is 16 residues long. In DNA form, the CDR3 reads TGTGCCAGCAGCTTAGGGGCCCGGGACAGACCCTACGAGCAGTACTTC. This sequence encodes CASSLGARDRPYEQYF.

The chain has TRBV9 and TRBJ2-4; no definite D call. Trimming stripped 2 bases from V and 8 bases from J, with 17 bases between. CDR1 is SGDLS and CDR2 is YYNGEE in the germline V gene. This CDR3 spans 15 amino acids. The CDR3 sequence: CASSVGDQGWDIQYF. CDR3 DNA sequence: TGTGCCAGCAGCGTCGGAGATCAAGGGTGGGACATTCAGTACTTC.

In DNA form, the CDR3 reads TGCGCCAGCAGCCAACAAACCGACAGGGTCTACGAGCAGTACTTC. Its translation is CASSQQTDRVYEQYF. The chain employs TRBV4-3 and TRBJ2-7; 7 nucleotides agree with TRBD1. Losses at the gene ends were 2 bases for V and 3 bases for J; bases not matched to a gene: 7. This CDR3 spans 15 amino acids. Germline lookup yields CDR1 LGHNA and CDR2 YSLEER.

V is TRBV7-9 and J is TRBJ1-2; TRBD1 matches 9 bases. There are 15 residues in the CDR3. The V gene end was trimmed by 7 bases and the J gene end by 8 bases; junction bases not matched to a gene: 14. Per germline, CDR1 SEHNR and CDR2 FQNEAQ (reference sequence). The CDR3 DNA reads TGTGCCAGCAAGCGACTCAAACAGGGGGCCTGGGGCTACACCTTC. This gives the protein CASKRLKQGAWGYTF.

The V gene is TRBV29-1, the J gene TRBJ2-7; 8 bases are shared with TRBD1. The V segment lost 4 bases and the J segment 4 bases; nucleotides outside the gene matches: 12. Looked up from germline, CDR1 is SQVTM and CDR2 is ANQGSEA. There are 15 residues in the CDR3. CDR3 coding DNA: TGCAGCGTTGGGACGCCCGCAGGGGGCGCGTACGAGCAGTACTTC. Its protein is CSVGTPAGGAYEQYF.

The J gene is TRBJ2-1, the V gene TRBV7-2, with 12 bases that match TRBD2. With 3 bases clipped from V and 6 bases from J, the junction kept 3 bases outside the gene matches. CDR1 SGHTA and CDR2 FQGNSA come from the germline V gene. The CDR3 contains 15 residues. CDR3 sequence: CASSLLAGGVNEQFF. The CDR3 nucleotides are TGTGCCAGCAGCTTGCTAGCGGGAGGGGTCAATGAGCAGTTCTTC.

The rearrangement uses TRBV5-4 and TRBJ1-3, with D unresolved. CDR3 length: 17 residues. Germline V gene sequence: CDR1 SGHNT, CDR2 YYREEE (reference sequence). Trimming removed 4 bases from V and 0 bases from J, with 17 bases in between. CDR3 coding DNA: TGTGCCAGCAGCCAATCAGTTGGGTTAAGCTCTGGAAACACCATATATTTT. Encoded protein: CASSQSVGLSSGNTIYF.

This clone was observed a handful of times. V is TRBV2 and J is TRBJ2-7, with 8 bases that match TRBD2. CDR3 length: 14 residues. The junction had 8 bases not matched to a gene; V was cut back by 5 bases and J by 5 bases. CDR1 SNHLY and CDR2 FYNNEI come from the germline V gene. CDR3 DNA sequence: TGTGCCAGCAGTTCGGGGGGGGATGACGACGAGCAGTACTTC. Protein product: CASSSGGDDDEQYF.

This sequence joins TRBV28 and TRBJ2-1; TRBD2 aligns across 8 bases. CDR3 length equals 17 residues. V trimming: 1 base; J trimming: 7 bases; junction bases outside the gene matches: 12. Germline loops: CDR1 MDHEN, CDR2 SYDVKM. CDR3 bases: TGTGCCAGCAGTTTATACAAAGTTGAGCGGGAGTCGAATGAGCAGTTCTTC. It is translated as CASSLYKVERESNEQFF.

The V call is TRBV28, the J call TRBJ2-7; the D gene is possibly TRBD2 (5 bases). Germline V gene data show CDR1 as MDHEN and CDR2 as SYDVKM. The germline V and J ends were trimmed by 6 bases and 0 bases, with 12 bases remaining between them. The CDR3 has 14 residues. The CDR3 DNA reads TGTGCCAGCAGCATGACTGGGAGCTCCTACGAGCAGTACTTC. This codes for CASSMTGSSYEQYF.